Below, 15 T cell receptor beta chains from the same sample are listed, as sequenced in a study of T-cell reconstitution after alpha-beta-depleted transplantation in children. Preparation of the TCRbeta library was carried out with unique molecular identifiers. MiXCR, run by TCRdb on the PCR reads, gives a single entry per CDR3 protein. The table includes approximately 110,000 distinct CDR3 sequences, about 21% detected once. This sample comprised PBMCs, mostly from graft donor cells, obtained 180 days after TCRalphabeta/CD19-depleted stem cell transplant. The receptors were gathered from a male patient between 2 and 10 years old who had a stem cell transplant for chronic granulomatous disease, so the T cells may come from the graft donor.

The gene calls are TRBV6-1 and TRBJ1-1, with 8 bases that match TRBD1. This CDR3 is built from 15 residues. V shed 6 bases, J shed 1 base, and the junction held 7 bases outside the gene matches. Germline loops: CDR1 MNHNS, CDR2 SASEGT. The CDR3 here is CASSPSGTGNTEAFF. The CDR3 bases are TGTGCCAGCAGCCCATCCGGGACAGGGAACACTGAAGCTTTCTTT.

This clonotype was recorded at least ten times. The CDR3 protein is CASSLGTINYEQYF. CDR3 DNA sequence: TGCGCCAGCAGCTTGGGAACTATAAACTACGAGCAGTACTTC. The chain links TRBV5-1 to TRBJ2-7, with D unclear. V lost 0 bases, J lost 3 bases, and 10 bases lay in between. In germline, CDR1 is SGHRS, CDR2 YFSETQ. This CDR3 is 14 amino acids long.

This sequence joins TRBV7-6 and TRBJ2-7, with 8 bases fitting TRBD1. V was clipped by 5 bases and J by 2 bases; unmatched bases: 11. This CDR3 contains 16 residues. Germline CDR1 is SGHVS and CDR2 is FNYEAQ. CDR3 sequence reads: CASSLGQGWDTYEQYF. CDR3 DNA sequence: TGTGCCAGCAGCCTAGGACAGGGATGGGACACCTACGAGCAGTACTTC. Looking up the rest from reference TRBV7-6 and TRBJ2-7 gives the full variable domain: GAGVSQSPRYKVTKRGQDVALRCDPISGHVSLYWYRQALGQGPEFLTYFNYEAQQDKSGLPNDRFSAERPEGSISTLTIQRTEQRDSAMYRCASSLGQGWDTYEQYFGPGTRLTVT.

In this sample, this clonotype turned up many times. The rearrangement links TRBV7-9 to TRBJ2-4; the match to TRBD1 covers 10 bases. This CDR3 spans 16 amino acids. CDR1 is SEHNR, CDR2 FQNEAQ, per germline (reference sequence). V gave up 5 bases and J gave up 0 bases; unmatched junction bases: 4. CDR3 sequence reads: CASSVGTGAAKNIQYF. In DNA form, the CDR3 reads TGTGCCAGCAGCGTCGGGACAGGGGCAGCCAAAAACATTCAGTACTTC.

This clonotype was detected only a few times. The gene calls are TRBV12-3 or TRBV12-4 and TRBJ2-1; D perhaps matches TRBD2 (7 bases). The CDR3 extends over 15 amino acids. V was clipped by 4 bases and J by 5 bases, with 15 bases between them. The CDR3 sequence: CASSSVRGGNNEQFF. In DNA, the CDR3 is TGTGCCAGCAGTTCTGTGAGGGGGGGAAACAATGAGCAGTTCTTC.

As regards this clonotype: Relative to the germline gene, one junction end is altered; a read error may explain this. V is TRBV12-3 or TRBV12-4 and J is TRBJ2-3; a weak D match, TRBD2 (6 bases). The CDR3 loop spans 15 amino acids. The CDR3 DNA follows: TGTGCCAGCAGTTTCCTTGGACTAAGCACTGATACGCAGTATTTT. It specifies CASSFLGLSTDTQYF.

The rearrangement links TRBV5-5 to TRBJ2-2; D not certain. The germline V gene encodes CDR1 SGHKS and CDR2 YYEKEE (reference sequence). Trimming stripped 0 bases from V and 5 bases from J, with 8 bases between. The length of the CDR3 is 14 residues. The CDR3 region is CASSLGAATGELFF. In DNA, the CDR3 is TGTGCCAGCAGCTTGGGGGCAGCTACCGGGGAGCTGTTTTTT.

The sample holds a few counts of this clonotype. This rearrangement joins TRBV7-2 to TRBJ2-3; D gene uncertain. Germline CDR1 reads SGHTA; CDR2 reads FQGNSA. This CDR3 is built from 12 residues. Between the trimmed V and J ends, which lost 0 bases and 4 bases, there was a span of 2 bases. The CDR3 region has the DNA TGTGCCAGCAGCTTAGCTTCAGATACGCAGTATTTT. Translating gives CASSLASDTQYF.

The DNA for the CDR3 is TGTGCCAGCAGTTTATTTTCCCGAGGGGCCAAAAACATTCAGTACTTC. Translating gives CASSLFSRGAKNIQYF. The chain combines TRBV28 with TRBJ2-4, with D tentatively TRBD2 (5 bases). With 1 base removed from V and 1 base from J, the gap between germline ends came to 11 bases. Germline CDR1 reads MDHEN; CDR2 reads SYDVKM. The CDR3 contains 16 residues.

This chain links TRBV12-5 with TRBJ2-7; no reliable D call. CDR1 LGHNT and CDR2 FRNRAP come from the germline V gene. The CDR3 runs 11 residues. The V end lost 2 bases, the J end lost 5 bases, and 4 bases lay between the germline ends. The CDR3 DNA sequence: TGTGCTAGTGGTTTGAGCCACGAGCAGTACTTC. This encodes CASGLSHEQYF.

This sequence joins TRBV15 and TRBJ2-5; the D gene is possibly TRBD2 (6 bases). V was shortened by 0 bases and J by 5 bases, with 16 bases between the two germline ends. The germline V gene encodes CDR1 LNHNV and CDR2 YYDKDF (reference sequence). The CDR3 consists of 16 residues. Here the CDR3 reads CATSRDSRRDRETQYF. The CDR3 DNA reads TGTGCCACCAGCAGAGATAGTAGGCGGGATCGGGAGACCCAGTACTTC.

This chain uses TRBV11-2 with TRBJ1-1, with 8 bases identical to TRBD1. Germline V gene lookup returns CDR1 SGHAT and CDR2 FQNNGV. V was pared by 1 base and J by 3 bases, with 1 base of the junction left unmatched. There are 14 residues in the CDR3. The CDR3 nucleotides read TGTGCCAGCAGCTTAGGCAGGGGGCACACTGAAGCTTTCTTT. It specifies CASSLGRGHTEAFF.

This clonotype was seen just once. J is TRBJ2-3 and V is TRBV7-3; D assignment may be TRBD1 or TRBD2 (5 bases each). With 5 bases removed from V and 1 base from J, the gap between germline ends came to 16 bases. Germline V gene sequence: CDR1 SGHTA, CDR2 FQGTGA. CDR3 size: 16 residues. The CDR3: CASSSGLVGGTDTQYF. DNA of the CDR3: TGTGCCAGCAGCAGTGGACTTGTAGGGGGCACAGATACGCAGTATTTT.

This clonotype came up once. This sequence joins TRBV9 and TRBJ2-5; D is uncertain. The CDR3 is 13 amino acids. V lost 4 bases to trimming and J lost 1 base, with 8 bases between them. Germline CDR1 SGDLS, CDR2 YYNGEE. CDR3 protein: CASSSRPQETQYF. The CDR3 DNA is TGTGCCAGCAGCAGCAGACCCCAAGAGACCCAGTACTTC.

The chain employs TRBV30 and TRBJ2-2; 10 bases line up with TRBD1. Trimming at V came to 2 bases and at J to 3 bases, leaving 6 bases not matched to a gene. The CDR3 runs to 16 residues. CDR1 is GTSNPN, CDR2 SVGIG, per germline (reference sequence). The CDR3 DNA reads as TGTGCCTGGAGTCCCCCGGGACAGGGGTACACCGGGGAGCTGTTTTTT. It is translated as CAWSPPGQGYTGELFF.